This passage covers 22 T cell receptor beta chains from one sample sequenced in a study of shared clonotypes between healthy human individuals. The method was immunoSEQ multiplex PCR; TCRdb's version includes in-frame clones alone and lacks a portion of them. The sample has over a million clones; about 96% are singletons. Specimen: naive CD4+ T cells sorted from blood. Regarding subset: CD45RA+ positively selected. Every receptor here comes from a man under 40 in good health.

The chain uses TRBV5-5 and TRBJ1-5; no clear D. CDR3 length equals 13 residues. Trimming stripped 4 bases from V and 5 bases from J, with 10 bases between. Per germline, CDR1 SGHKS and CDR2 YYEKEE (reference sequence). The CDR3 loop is CASSPDTHQPQHF. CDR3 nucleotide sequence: TGTGCCAGCAGCCCCGACACCCATCAGCCCCAGCATTTT. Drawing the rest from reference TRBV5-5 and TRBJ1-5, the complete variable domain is DAGVTQSPTHLIKTRGQQVTLRCSPISGHKSVSWYQQVLGQGPQFIFQYYEKEERGRGNFPDRFSARQFPNYSSELNVNALLLGDSALYLCASSPDTHQPQHFGDGTRLSIL.

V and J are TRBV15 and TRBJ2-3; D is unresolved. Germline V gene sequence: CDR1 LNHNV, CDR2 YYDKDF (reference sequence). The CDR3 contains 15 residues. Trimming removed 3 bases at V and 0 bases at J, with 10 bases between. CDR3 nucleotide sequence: TGTGCCACCAGCAGGGACCCCACAAGCACAGATACGCAGTATTTT. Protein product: CATSRDPTSTDTQYF.

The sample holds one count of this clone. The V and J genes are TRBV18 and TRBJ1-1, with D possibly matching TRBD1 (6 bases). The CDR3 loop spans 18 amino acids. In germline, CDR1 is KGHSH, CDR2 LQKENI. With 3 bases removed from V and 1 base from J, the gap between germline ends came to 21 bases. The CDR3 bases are TGTGCCAGCTCACCGAATCGACAGGCAAAGATCGGGAACACTGAAGCTTTCTTT. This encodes CASSPNRQAKIGNTEAFF.

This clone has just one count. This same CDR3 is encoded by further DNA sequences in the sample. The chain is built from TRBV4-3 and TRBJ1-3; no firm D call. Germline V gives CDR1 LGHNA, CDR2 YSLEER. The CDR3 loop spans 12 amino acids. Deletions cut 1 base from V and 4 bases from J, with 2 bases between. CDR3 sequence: CASSQGGNTIYF. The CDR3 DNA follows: TGCGCCAGCAGCCAAGGGGGAAACACCATATATTTT.

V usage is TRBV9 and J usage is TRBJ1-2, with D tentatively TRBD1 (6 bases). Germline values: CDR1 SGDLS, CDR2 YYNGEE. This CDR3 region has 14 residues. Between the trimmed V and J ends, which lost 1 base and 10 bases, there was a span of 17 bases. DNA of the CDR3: TGTGCCAGCAGCGTACGGGGGGGCCCCCTTGACTACACCTTC. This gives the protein CASSVRGGPLDYTF.

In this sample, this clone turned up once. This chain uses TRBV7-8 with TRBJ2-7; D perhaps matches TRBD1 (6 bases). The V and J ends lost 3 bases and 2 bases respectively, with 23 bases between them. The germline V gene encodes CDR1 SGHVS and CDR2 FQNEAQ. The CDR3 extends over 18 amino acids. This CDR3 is CASSFEILPGTTPYEQYF. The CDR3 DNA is TGTGCCAGCAGCTTCGAGATTTTACCCGGGACAACCCCCTACGAGCAGTACTTC.

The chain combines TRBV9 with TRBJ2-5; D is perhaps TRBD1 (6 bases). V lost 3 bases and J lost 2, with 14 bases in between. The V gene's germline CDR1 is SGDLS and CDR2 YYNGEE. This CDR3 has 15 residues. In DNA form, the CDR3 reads TGTGCCAGCAGCGCCACAGGGACCAAACAAGAGACCCAGTACTTC. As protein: CASSATGTKQETQYF.

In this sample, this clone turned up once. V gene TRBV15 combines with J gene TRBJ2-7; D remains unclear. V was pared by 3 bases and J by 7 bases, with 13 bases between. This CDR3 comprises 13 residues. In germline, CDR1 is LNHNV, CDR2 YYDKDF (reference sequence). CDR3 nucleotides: TGTGCCACCAGCAGGGGAAGGGCCTCTGAGCAGTACTTC. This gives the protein CATSRGRASEQYF.

The CDR3 region is CASSSGEPYEQFF. CDR3 coding DNA: TGTGCCAGCAGCTCCGGGGAGCCCTATGAGCAGTTCTTC. J is TRBJ2-1 and V is TRBV6-6, with D possibly being TRBD2 (5 bases). The CDR3 spans 13 residues. CDR1 and CDR2 (germline): MNHNY, SVGAGI (reference sequence). Trimming cost V 6 bases and J 8 bases, with 14 bases left between them.

CDR3 in amino acids: CASSPSSSNTGELFF. CDR3 in DNA: TGTGCCAGCAGCCCGTCTAGCTCTAACACCGGGGAGCTGTTTTTT. The chain recombines TRBV7-7 with TRBJ2-2, with D possibly being TRBD2 (5 bases). Germline CDR1 is SSHAT and CDR2 is FNYEAQ (reference sequence). This CDR3 region has 15 residues. Trimming left V 5 bases short and J 2 bases short, with 12 bases between.

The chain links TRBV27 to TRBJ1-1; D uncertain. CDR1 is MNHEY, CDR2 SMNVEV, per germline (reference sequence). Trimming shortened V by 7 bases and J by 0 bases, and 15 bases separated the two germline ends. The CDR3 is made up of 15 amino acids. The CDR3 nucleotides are TGTGCCAGCACCCGGAGCAGTAGTTTGAACACTGAAGCTTTCTTT. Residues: CASTRSSSLNTEAFF.

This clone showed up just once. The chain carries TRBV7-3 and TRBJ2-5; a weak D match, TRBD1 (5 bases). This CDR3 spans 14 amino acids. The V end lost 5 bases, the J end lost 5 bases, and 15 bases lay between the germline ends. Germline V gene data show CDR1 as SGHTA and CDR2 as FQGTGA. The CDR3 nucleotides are TGTGCCAGCAGCCCCCGTTTACAGGCGGAGACCCAGTACTTC. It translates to CASSPRLQAETQYF.

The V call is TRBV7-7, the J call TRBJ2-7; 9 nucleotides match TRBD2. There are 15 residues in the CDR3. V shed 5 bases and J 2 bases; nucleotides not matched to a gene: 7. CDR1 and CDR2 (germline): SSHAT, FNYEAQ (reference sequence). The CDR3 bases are TGTGCCAGCAGCCCCCTGACTAGCGGTGCCTACGAGCAGTACTTC. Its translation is CASSPLTSGAYEQYF.

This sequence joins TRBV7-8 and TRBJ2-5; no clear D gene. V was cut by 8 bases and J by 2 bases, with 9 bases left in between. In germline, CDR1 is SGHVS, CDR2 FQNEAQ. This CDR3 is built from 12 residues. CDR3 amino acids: CASRELQETQYF. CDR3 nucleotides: TGTGCCAGCCGCGAATTACAAGAGACCCAGTACTTC.

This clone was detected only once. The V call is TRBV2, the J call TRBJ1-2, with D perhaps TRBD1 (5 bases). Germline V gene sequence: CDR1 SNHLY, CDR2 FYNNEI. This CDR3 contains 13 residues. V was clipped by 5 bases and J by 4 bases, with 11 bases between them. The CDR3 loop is CASSNRQIYGYTF. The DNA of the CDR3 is TGTGCCAGCAGTAACCGACAGATCTATGGCTACACCTTC.

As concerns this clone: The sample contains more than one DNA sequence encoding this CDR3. The CDR3 sequence is CASSVEGAGASSYNEQFF. For the CDR3, the DNA is TGTGCCAGCAGCGTAGAAGGAGCGGGAGCGAGCTCCTACAATGAGCAGTTCTTC. The J gene is TRBJ2-1, the V gene TRBV9; 8 positions match TRBD2. V trimming: 0 bases; J trimming: 0 bases; junction bases outside the gene matches: 8. CDR1 SGDLS and CDR2 YYNGEE come from the germline V gene. The CDR3 covers 18 residues.

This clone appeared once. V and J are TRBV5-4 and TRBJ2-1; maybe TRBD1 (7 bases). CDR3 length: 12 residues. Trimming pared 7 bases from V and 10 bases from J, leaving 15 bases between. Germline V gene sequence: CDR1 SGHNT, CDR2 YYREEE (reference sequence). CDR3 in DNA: TGTGCCAGCCACCGGGCGGGACAGGAGCAGTTCTTC. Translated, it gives CASHRAGQEQFF. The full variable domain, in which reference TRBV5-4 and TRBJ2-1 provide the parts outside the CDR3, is ETGVTQSPTHLIKTRGQQVTLRCSSQSGHNTVSWYQQALGQGPQFIFQYYREEENGRGNFPPRFSGLQFPNYSSELNVNALELDDSALYLCASHRAGQEQFFGPGTRLTVL.

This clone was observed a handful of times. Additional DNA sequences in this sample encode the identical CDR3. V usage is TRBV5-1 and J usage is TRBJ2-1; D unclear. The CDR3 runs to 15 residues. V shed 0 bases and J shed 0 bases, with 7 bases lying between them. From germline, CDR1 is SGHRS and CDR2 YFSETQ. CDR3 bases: TGCGCCAGCAGCTTGGCCGGTAGCTCCTACAATGAGCAGTTCTTC. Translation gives CASSLAGSSYNEQFF.

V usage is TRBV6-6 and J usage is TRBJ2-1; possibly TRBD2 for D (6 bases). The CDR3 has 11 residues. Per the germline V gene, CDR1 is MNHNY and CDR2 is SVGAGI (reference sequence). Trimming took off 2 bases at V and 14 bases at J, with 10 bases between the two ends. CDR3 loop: CASSYGTGEFF. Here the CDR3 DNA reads TGTGCCAGCAGTTACGGGACTGGTGAGTTCTTC.

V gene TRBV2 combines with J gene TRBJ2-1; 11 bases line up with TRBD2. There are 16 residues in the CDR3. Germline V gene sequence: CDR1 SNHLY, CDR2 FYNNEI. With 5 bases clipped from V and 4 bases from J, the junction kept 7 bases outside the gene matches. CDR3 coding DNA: TGTGCCAGCAGTCAAACCGGGACTAGCGGATACAATGAGCAGTTCTTC. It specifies CASSQTGTSGYNEQFF.

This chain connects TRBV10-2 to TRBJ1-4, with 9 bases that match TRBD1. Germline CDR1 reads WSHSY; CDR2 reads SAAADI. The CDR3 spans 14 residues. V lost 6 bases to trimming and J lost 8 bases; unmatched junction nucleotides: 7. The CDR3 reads CASSDRGVGEKLFF. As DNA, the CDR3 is TGCGCCAGCAGCGACAGGGGGGTTGGGGAAAAACTGTTTTTT.

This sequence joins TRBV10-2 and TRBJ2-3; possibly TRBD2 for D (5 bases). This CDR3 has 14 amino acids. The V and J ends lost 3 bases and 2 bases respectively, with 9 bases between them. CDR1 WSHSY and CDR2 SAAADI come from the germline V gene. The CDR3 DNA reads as TGCGCCAGCAGTGAAGGAGGAATCACAGATACGCAGTATTTT. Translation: CASSEGGITDTQYF.